This T cell receptor (beta chain) was sequenced in a study of cytomegalovirus exposure and HLA in healthy donors. Study as a whole: Sequencing of some 200 million T cells in an earlier analysis found 100 million or so unique TCR beta sequences.

The V end was cut by 6 bases, the J end by 4 bases, with 13 bases between. The CDR3 consists of 15 residues. Germline CDR1 MNHEY, CDR2 SVGAGI. Study-level findings and limits: Later analysis showed TCR association rates varying by HLA locus, highest for DRB1 and lowest for HLA-C. There were three CMV-associated chains whose specificity for CMV antigens was confirmed in vitro.

PCR primers comprised 60 Vbeta and 13 Jbeta primers. Profiling relied on immunoSEQ multiplex PCR, and the TCRdb table lists in-frame clones only, not all of them. Here the sample spans more than 80,000 clones, approximately 72% being singletons. With regard to this clone: The antigen is unknown.

Sequenced material: PBMCs. The clonotype was recovered from a woman aged 70 to 79 in good health and CMV-seropositive. The V call is TRBV6-5, the J call TRBJ1-6; a weak D match, TRBD1 (6 bases). CDR3 amino acids: CASRWPGAYNSPLHF. The DNA for the CDR3 is TGTGCCAGCAGATGGCCAGGGGCGTATAATTCACCCCTCCACTTT.